The 9 T cell receptor beta chains below all came from one sample that was sequenced in a study of T cells in localized non-small cell lung cancer. Sequencing used immunoSEQ multiplex PCR; TCRdb keeps in-frame clones, though not all of them. The sample includes about 53,000 clones, roughly 84% of them seen just once. Sequenced here: peripheral blood mononuclear cells, sampled before any cancer treatment. Receptors originate from a man aged 40 to 70 with stage III lung adenocarcinoma.

CDR3 DNA sequence: TGTGCCAGCAGTATGACGGATAATGAGCAGTTCTTC. This translates into CASSMTDNEQFF. The chain recombines TRBV6-6 with TRBJ2-1; D is uncertain. The CDR3 totals 12 residues. The V gene's germline CDR1 is MNHNY and CDR2 SVGAGI (reference sequence). V dropped 5 bases and J dropped 7 bases, with 9 bases sitting between them.

This clone was seen only once. V and J are TRBV30 and TRBJ2-7; D ambiguous. The CDR3 spans 12 residues. Per germline, CDR1 GTSNPN and CDR2 SVGIG (reference sequence). The V and J ends lost 3 bases and 2 bases respectively, with 8 bases between them. Written as DNA, the CDR3 is TGTGCCTGGAGCCCTACCCCCTACGAGCAGTACTTC. This gives the protein CAWSPTPYEQYF.

The chain employs TRBV18 and TRBJ2-7, with D hard to call. The germline CDR1 and CDR2 sequences are KGHSH and LQKENI. The CDR3 length is 16 residues. The V end was cut by 6 bases, the J end by 2 bases, with 20 bases between. CDR3: CASSPRPYPLPYEQYF. CDR3 in DNA: TGTGCCAGCTCCCCTCGCCCCTACCCCCTACCCTACGAGCAGTACTTC.

The genes are TRBV29-1 and TRBJ2-1; 10 bases align to TRBD2. This CDR3 spans 12 amino acids. Germline V lookup: CDR1 SQVTM, CDR2 ANQGSEA. After removal of 6 bases from V and 10 bases from J, the junction contained 6 bases not matched to a gene. The CDR3 is CSVQREGWEQFF. CDR3 coding DNA: TGCAGCGTACAGCGGGAGGGCTGGGAGCAGTTCTTC.

The chain couples TRBV6-6 to TRBJ2-3; D not resolved. Trimming removed 5 bases from V and 1 base from J, with 13 bases in between. Germline CDR1 MNHNY, CDR2 SVGAGI (reference sequence). There are 15 residues in the CDR3. The CDR3 protein is CASSLPGSGTDTQYF. CDR3 nucleotides: TGTGCCAGCAGTCTCCCTGGAAGCGGCACAGATACGCAGTATTTT.

V and J are TRBV11-3 and TRBJ1-1; D unclear. The CDR3 sequence is 13 residues long. From germline, CDR1 is SGHNT and CDR2 YENEEA. V was pared by 1 base and J by 4 bases, with 7 bases between. For the CDR3, the DNA is TGTGCCAGCAGCTTAGTCGGCTCCACTGAAGCTTTCTTT. It translates to CASSLVGSTEAFF.

This chain joins TRBV2 and TRBJ2-6; no definite D call. Germline-derived CDR1 and CDR2 are SNHLY and FYNNEI. V lost 8 bases and J lost 1, with 9 bases in between. The CDR3 has 14 residues. The chain's CDR3 is CASGVWSGANVLTF. CDR3 sequence (DNA): TGTGCCAGCGGGGTTTGGTCTGGGGCCAACGTCCTGACTTTC.

The V and J genes are TRBV19 and TRBJ1-3; D not certain. V gave up 8 bases and J gave up 0 bases, with 14 bases separating them. The CDR3 length is 15 residues. The germline V gene encodes CDR1 LNHDA and CDR2 SQIVND (reference sequence). This CDR3 is CASRYSEDSGNTIYF. The CDR3 nucleotides are TGTGCCAGTCGATATTCAGAGGACTCTGGAAACACCATATATTTT.

This rearrangement joins TRBV15 to TRBJ2-7; TRBD1 is a possible D gene (6 bases). Trimming pared 4 bases from V and 2 bases from J, leaving 15 bases between. Germline lookup yields CDR1 LNHNV and CDR2 YYDKDF (reference sequence). This CDR3 has 15 residues. Written as DNA, the CDR3 is TGTGCCACCAGCATCTCATTCGAGGGGGCCTACGAGCAGTACTTC. As protein: CATSISFEGAYEQYF. Using reference TRBV15 and TRBJ2-7 for the parts outside the CDR3, the full variable domain is DAMVIQNPRYQVTQFGKPVTLSCSQTLNHNVMYWYQQKSSQAPKLLFHYYDKDFNNEADTPDNFQSRRPNTSFCFLDIRSPGLGDTAMYLCATSISFEGAYEQYFGPGTRLTVT.